This entry lists 9 T cell receptor beta chains sequenced from one sample in a study of cytomegalovirus exposure and HLA in healthy donors. It was with 60 Vbeta and 13 Jbeta primers that the PCR ran. TCRdb keeps only in-frame clones here, not all; method: immunoSEQ multiplex PCR. The sample yields some 180,000 clones, around 80% seen once. Sample: PBMCs. All receptors derive from a male donor in good health and CMV-seronegative.

The genes are TRBV2 and TRBJ2-7; D ambiguous. From germline, CDR1 is SNHLY and CDR2 FYNNEI. Trimming removed 2 bases at V and 10 bases at J, with 9 bases between. The CDR3 is made up of 11 amino acids. The CDR3 DNA sequence: TGTGCCAGCAGTGAACGTAGTTATCAGTACTTC. This translates into CASSERSYQYF.

V usage is TRBV4-1 and J usage is TRBJ1-5; TRBD1 agrees at 9 bases. This CDR3 contains 18 residues. CDR1 and CDR2 from the germline V gene are MGHRA and YSYEKL. V dropped 3 bases and J dropped 6; count of bases not matched to a gene: 15. Here the CDR3 DNA reads TGCGCCAGCAGCCATTATCCGCTAGGACAGGGGACGTCTCAGCCCCAGCATTTT. It codes for CASSHYPLGQGTSQPQHF.

The V gene is TRBV6-6, the J gene TRBJ1-1; D is unclear. With 1 base removed from V and 0 bases from J, the gap between germline ends came to 12 bases. The CDR3 loop spans 16 amino acids. Germline assignment: CDR1 MNHNY and CDR2 SVGAGI (reference sequence). In DNA, the CDR3 is TGTGCCAGCAGTTACTTGGGCAGTTTCATGAACACTGAAGCTTTCTTT. Amino acid sequence: CASSYLGSFMNTEAFF.

The gene calls are TRBV7-8 and TRBJ2-2; D is undetermined. CDR3 length: 16 residues. V lost 0 bases, J lost 0 bases, and 8 bases lay in between. Germline V gene sequence: CDR1 SGHVS, CDR2 FQNEAQ. In nucleotides, the CDR3 is TGTGCCAGCAGCTTAGCCGTCGGAGCGAACACCGGGGAGCTGTTTTTT. Translation gives CASSLAVGANTGELFF.

This clone was observed a single time. This sequence joins TRBV27 and TRBJ2-7; 8 positions agree with TRBD1. The junction had 7 bases not matched to a gene; V was cut back by 6 bases and J by 0 bases. The germline gives CDR1 MNHEY, CDR2 SMNVEV (reference sequence). This CDR3 is built from 15 residues. CDR3 DNA: TGTGCCAGCAGCCCCAGGGGGCACTACTCCTACGAGCAGTACTTC. Its translation: CASSPRGHYSYEQYF.

The CDR3 loop is CASSSMSGGALAQYF. For the CDR3, the DNA is TGTGCCAGCAGCTCCATGAGCGGGGGGGCCTTAGCGCAGTATTTT. This sequence joins TRBV7-9 and TRBJ2-3, with 10 bases aligning to TRBD2. Germline V gene sequence: CDR1 SEHNR, CDR2 FQNEAQ (reference sequence). The V gene end was trimmed by 4 bases and the J gene end by 10 bases; junction bases not matched to a gene: 11. The CDR3 has 15 amino acids.

The chain uses TRBV5-4 and TRBJ2-2, with 7 positions matching TRBD1. The trim removed 7 bases at V and 2 bases at J, leaving 2 bases unmatched. Germline CDR1 is SGHNT and CDR2 is YYREEE (reference sequence). This CDR3 comprises 13 residues. The CDR3 DNA reads TGTGCCAGCGGGACAGACAACACCGGGGAGCTGTTTTTT. It translates to CASGTDNTGELFF.

The chain is built from TRBV6-1 and TRBJ2-7; 7 nucleotides agree with TRBD1. V shed 7 bases, J shed 3 bases, and the junction held 9 bases outside the gene matches. Per germline, CDR1 MNHNS and CDR2 SASEGT. This CDR3 contains 14 residues. The CDR3 DNA reads TGTGCCAGCAAGCTGGGACAGACTTACTACGAGCAGTACTTC. Translated, it gives CASKLGQTYYEQYF.

V gene TRBV30 combines with J gene TRBJ2-1; the match to TRBD2 covers 8 bases. CDR1 and CDR2 (germline): GTSNPN, SVGIG (reference sequence). V was clipped by 5 bases and J by 9 bases; unmatched bases: 6. The CDR3 contains 12 residues. The CDR3 region is CAWAGGSSEQFF. The CDR3 nucleotides are TGTGCCTGGGCGGGGGGAAGCAGTGAGCAGTTCTTC.